The rows below give T cell receptor beta chains drawn from one sample of a study of blood T cell repertoires in COVID-19. TCRdb's table, derived via immunoSEQ multiplex PCR, lists solely in-frame clones and lacks some. The data show fewer than 200,000 clones, under 85% seen once. Sequencing was performed on peripheral blood. These receptor sequences come from an elderly woman with acute or convalescent COVID-19. Each CDR3 is given with its conserved first and last residue. The D gene is left open where the match is weak. Clone size is not always given. Where it is, it says once, few, many or a class for expanded clones.

v_call: TRBV6-6
clone_size: -
j_call: TRBJ2-1
d_call: TRBD2
cdr3_length: 15
cdr3_nt: TGTGCCAGCATACAAGTCGGGGGGACTATCAATGAGCAGTTCTTC
cdr3_aa: CASIQVGGTINEQFF

v_call: TRBV12-5
clone_size: -
j_call: TRBJ1-5
d_call: -
cdr3_length: 13
cdr3_nt: TGTGCTAGTGGTTTGTATAGCAATCAGCCCCAGCATTTT
cdr3_aa: CASGLYSNQPQHF

v_call: TRBV6-5
clone_size: -
j_call: TRBJ2-1
d_call: TRBD2
cdr3_length: 14
cdr3_nt: TGTGCCAGCAGTTGGGGACTAGCGGGAAATGAGCAGTTCTTC
cdr3_aa: CASSWGLAGNEQFF

v_call: TRBV5-1
clone_size: few
j_call: TRBJ1-6
d_call: TRBD1
cdr3_length: 15
cdr3_nt: TGCGCCAGCAGCTCGACAGCATCATATTCAGGGGGCCTCCACTTT
cdr3_aa: CASSSTASYSGGLHF

v_call: TRBV5-1
clone_size: -
j_call: TRBJ2-5
d_call: -
cdr3_length: 15
cdr3_nt: TGCGCCAGCAGACCGAACCCAGGAAATCAAGAGACCCAGTACTTC
cdr3_aa: CASRPNPGNQETQYF

v_call: TRBV19
clone_size: -
j_call: TRBJ1-3
d_call: -
cdr3_length: 14
cdr3_nt: TGTGCCAGTATCAACAGACACTCTGGAAACACCATATATTTT
cdr3_aa: CASINRHSGNTIYF

v_call: TRBV19
clone_size: -
j_call: TRBJ1-1
d_call: -
cdr3_length: 15
cdr3_nt: TGTGCCAGTAGTGCTATCCGTACAGGGAACACTGAAGCTTTCTTT
cdr3_aa: CASSAIRTGNTEAFF

v_call: TRBV5-1
clone_size: -
j_call: TRBJ1-6
d_call: TRBD1
cdr3_length: 16
cdr3_nt: TGCGCCAGCAGCCCGGGACAGAGCTCCTATAATTCACCCCTCCACTTT
cdr3_aa: CASSPGQSSYNSPLHF

v_call: TRBV3-1/TRBV3-2
clone_size: -
j_call: TRBJ1-3
d_call: -
cdr3_length: 19
cdr3_nt: TGTGCCAGCAGCCAAGGGTCTTTAAGACAGAACCCCTCTGGAAACACCATATATTTT
cdr3_aa: CASSQGSLRQNPSGNTIYF

v_call: TRBV2
clone_size: -
j_call: TRBJ1-1
d_call: TRBD1
cdr3_length: 13
cdr3_nt: TGTGCCAGCAGGGACAGGAGGAACACTGAAGCTTTCTTT
cdr3_aa: CASRDRRNTEAFF

v_call: TRBV19
clone_size: few
j_call: TRBJ2-7
d_call: -
cdr3_length: 11
cdr3_nt: TGTGCCAGTAGTACCTTCTACGAGCAGTACTTC
cdr3_aa: CASSTFYEQYF

v_call: TRBV3-1/TRBV3-2
clone_size: -
j_call: TRBJ2-1
d_call: TRBD2
cdr3_length: 18
cdr3_nt: TGTGCCAGCAGCCAGGGGCATCTTAGCGGGACCGGCTTTAATGAGCAGTTCTTC
cdr3_aa: CASSQGHLSGTGFNEQFF

v_call: TRBV5-4
clone_size: once
j_call: TRBJ2-7
d_call: TRBD1
cdr3_length: 15
cdr3_nt: TGTGCCAGCAGCTCGGGGACAGGGGGCACGTACGAGCAGTACTTC
cdr3_aa: CASSSGTGGTYEQYF

v_call: TRBV7-2
clone_size: -
j_call: TRBJ1-5
d_call: -
cdr3_length: 16
cdr3_nt: TGTGCCAGCAGCTTCGGGACAATCGATAGCAATCAGCCCCAGCATTTT
cdr3_aa: CASSFGTIDSNQPQHF

v_call: TRBV9
clone_size: -
j_call: TRBJ1-2
d_call: -
cdr3_length: 13
cdr3_nt: TGTGCCAGCAGCGTAGATTCGAACTATGGCTACACCTTC
cdr3_aa: CASSVDSNYGYTF

v_call: TRBV18
clone_size: -
j_call: TRBJ1-1
d_call: TRBD1
cdr3_length: 16
cdr3_nt: TGTGCCAGCTCACCTGGGACAGGAGGAATGAACACTGAAGCTTTCTTT
cdr3_aa: CASSPGTGGMNTEAFF

v_call: TRBV7-2
clone_size: -
j_call: TRBJ2-7
d_call: -
cdr3_length: 15
cdr3_nt: TGTGCCAGCAGCTTAGGTGACAGCGCGATCTACGAGCAGTACTTC
cdr3_aa: CASSLGDSAIYEQYF

v_call: TRBV14
clone_size: -
j_call: TRBJ1-1
d_call: -
cdr3_length: 17
cdr3_nt: TGTGCCAGCAGCGGGACTACTTGGACAGCCTGGAACACTGAAGCTTTCTTT
cdr3_aa: CASSGTTWTAWNTEAFF

v_call: TRBV28
clone_size: -
j_call: TRBJ1-5
d_call: -
cdr3_length: 13
cdr3_nt: TGTGCCAGCAGCTTGAGGGGGTCCCAGCCCCAGCATTTT
cdr3_aa: CASSLRGSQPQHF

v_call: TRBV9
clone_size: -
j_call: TRBJ2-7
d_call: -
cdr3_length: 16
cdr3_nt: TGTGCCAGCAGCGTGGCTCCCTGGGAGGCTCCATACGAGCAGTACTTC
cdr3_aa: CASSVAPWEAPYEQYF

v_call: TRBV19
clone_size: -
j_call: TRBJ1-2
d_call: -
cdr3_length: 14
cdr3_nt: TGTGCCAGTAGTATCCCCGTGGGAGACTATGGCTACACCTTC
cdr3_aa: CASSIPVGDYGYTF

v_call: TRBV29-1
clone_size: once
j_call: TRBJ2-2
d_call: -
cdr3_length: 13
cdr3_nt: TGCAGCGTCACAGGGTCGGGCACCGGGGAGCTGTTTTTT
cdr3_aa: CSVTGSGTGELFF

v_call: TRBV6-6
clone_size: -
j_call: TRBJ1-5
d_call: -
cdr3_length: 15
cdr3_nt: TGTGCCAGCAGCTCAGGGGTATCGGGCAATCAGCCCCAGCATTTT
cdr3_aa: CASSSGVSGNQPQHF

v_call: TRBV7-9
clone_size: -
j_call: TRBJ2-3
d_call: -
cdr3_length: 17
cdr3_nt: TGTGCCAGCAGCTTAGTCTCCAAACACAGTAGTTCGGATACGCAGTATTTT
cdr3_aa: CASSLVSKHSSSDTQYF

v_call: TRBV6-6
clone_size: -
j_call: TRBJ2-5
d_call: -
cdr3_length: 15
cdr3_nt: TGTGCCAGCAGATCCGGACAATCTCTCGGAGAGACCCAGTACTTC
cdr3_aa: CASRSGQSLGETQYF

v_call: TRBV18
clone_size: -
j_call: TRBJ1-2
d_call: -
cdr3_length: 15
cdr3_nt: TGTGCCAGCTCACCACCCGCAGGGGTGGACTATGGCTACACCTTC
cdr3_aa: CASSPPAGVDYGYTF

v_call: TRBV11-2
clone_size: -
j_call: TRBJ1-5
d_call: -
cdr3_length: 15
cdr3_nt: TGTGCCAGCAGCTTAGCGGGTCAGATGTATCAGCCCCAGCATTTT
cdr3_aa: CASSLAGQMYQPQHF

v_call: TRBV5-6
clone_size: once
j_call: TRBJ2-6
d_call: -
cdr3_length: 18
cdr3_nt: TGTGCCAGCGGCCTCCGGGATTACCCTGGCTCTGGGGCCAACGTCCTGACTTTC
cdr3_aa: CASGLRDYPGSGANVLTF

v_call: TRBV6-6
clone_size: -
j_call: TRBJ1-5
d_call: -
cdr3_length: 15
cdr3_nt: TGTGCCAGCAGTCCTCAGGGAGGGGTGGGCCAGCCCCAGCATTTT
cdr3_aa: CASSPQGGVGQPQHF

v_call: TRBV19
clone_size: -
j_call: TRBJ1-5
d_call: -
cdr3_length: 15
cdr3_nt: TGTGCCAGTAGTCTAGACAGTAATAGCAATCAGCCCCAGCATTTT
cdr3_aa: CASSLDSNSNQPQHF

v_call: TRBV5-4
clone_size: -
j_call: TRBJ1-2
d_call: -
cdr3_length: 14
cdr3_nt: TGTGCCAGCAGCTTGTTCGCAGGGAACTATGGCTACACCTTC
cdr3_aa: CASSLFAGNYGYTF

v_call: TRBV7-3
clone_size: -
j_call: TRBJ2-2
d_call: -
cdr3_length: 14
cdr3_nt: TGTGCCAGCAGACGCAGGGACTACACCGGGGAGCTGTTTTTT
cdr3_aa: CASRRRDYTGELFF

v_call: TRBV7-9
clone_size: -
j_call: TRBJ2-3
d_call: -
cdr3_length: 13
cdr3_nt: TGTGCCAGCGGACAGACCCCCACAGATACGCAGTATTTT
cdr3_aa: CASGQTPTDTQYF

v_call: TRBV7-8
clone_size: -
j_call: TRBJ1-5
d_call: TRBD1
cdr3_length: 16
cdr3_nt: TGTGCCAGCAGCCCATGGGACAGGGGATCAGGACAGCCCCAGCATTTT
cdr3_aa: CASSPWDRGSGQPQHF

v_call: TRBV5-1
clone_size: -
j_call: TRBJ1-4
d_call: -
cdr3_length: 16
cdr3_nt: TGCGCCAGCAGCCCGAATGAGTTGTCAGGTCGTGAAAAACTGTTTTTT
cdr3_aa: CASSPNELSGREKLFF

v_call: TRBV10-3
clone_size: -
j_call: TRBJ2-2
d_call: -
cdr3_length: 14
cdr3_nt: TGTGCCATCAACCCGGGGGTTAACACCGGGGAGCTGTTTTTT
cdr3_aa: CAINPGVNTGELFF

v_call: TRBV6-1
clone_size: -
j_call: TRBJ1-2
d_call: TRBD1
cdr3_length: 16
cdr3_nt: TGTGCCAGCAGTGAAAGGGGACAGGAACCAGTATATGGCTACACCTTC
cdr3_aa: CASSERGQEPVYGYTF

v_call: TRBV19
clone_size: -
j_call: TRBJ1-1
d_call: -
cdr3_length: 11
cdr3_nt: TGTGCCAGTATTCGCGCGGGTGAAGCTTTCTTT
cdr3_aa: CASIRAGEAFF

v_call: TRBV6-1
clone_size: -
j_call: TRBJ2-5
d_call: -
cdr3_length: 14
cdr3_nt: TGTGCCAGCAGTGAAGGAGCGCACCAAGAGACCCAGTACTTC
cdr3_aa: CASSEGAHQETQYF

v_call: TRBV6-4
clone_size: -
j_call: TRBJ2-1
d_call: -
cdr3_length: 13
cdr3_nt: TGTGCCAGCAGTGGCACTAGGTCGGGTGAGCAGTTCTTC
cdr3_aa: CASSGTRSGEQFF

v_call: TRBV7-8
clone_size: -
j_call: TRBJ2-7
d_call: -
cdr3_length: 14
cdr3_nt: TGTGCCAGCAGCTTAGACAGGAGCTCCTACGAGCAGTACTTC
cdr3_aa: CASSLDRSSYEQYF

v_call: TRBV27
clone_size: -
j_call: TRBJ2-7
d_call: -
cdr3_length: 14
cdr3_nt: TGTGCCAGCAGGCCAGGTTTAAGCTCCTACGAGCAGTACTTC
cdr3_aa: CASRPGLSSYEQYF

v_call: TRBV11-2
clone_size: -
j_call: TRBJ1-4
d_call: -
cdr3_length: 13
cdr3_nt: TGTGCCAGCAGCCCCGCACAGGGTGAAAAACTGTTTTTT
cdr3_aa: CASSPAQGEKLFF

v_call: TRBV2
clone_size: -
j_call: TRBJ2-7
d_call: TRBD1
cdr3_length: 13
cdr3_nt: TGTGCCAGCAGTCGGGGACAGTTTGACGAGCAGTACTTC
cdr3_aa: CASSRGQFDEQYF

v_call: TRBV2
clone_size: -
j_call: TRBJ2-1
d_call: TRBD2
cdr3_length: 14
cdr3_nt: TGTGCCAGCAGTGAAAGCGGGAGCTACAATGAGCAGTTCTTC
cdr3_aa: CASSESGSYNEQFF

v_call: TRBV9
clone_size: few
j_call: TRBJ1-2
d_call: TRBD1
cdr3_length: 13
cdr3_nt: TGTGCCAGCAGTACAGGGGTGGAAAATGGCTACACCTTC
cdr3_aa: CASSTGVENGYTF

v_call: TRBV6-5
clone_size: -
j_call: TRBJ1-1
d_call: -
cdr3_length: 14
cdr3_nt: TGTGCCAGCAACCTGGGGAGGGGGAACACTGAAGCTTTCTTT
cdr3_aa: CASNLGRGNTEAFF

v_call: TRBV5-4
clone_size: -
j_call: TRBJ2-3
d_call: -
cdr3_length: 15
cdr3_nt: TGTGCCAGCAGCTTTAGCACGGCCCGCACAGATACGCAGTATTTT
cdr3_aa: CASSFSTARTDTQYF

v_call: TRBV7-3
clone_size: -
j_call: TRBJ2-3
d_call: -
cdr3_length: 16
cdr3_nt: TGTGCCAGCAGCTTAGGGGCTTTGGGAACCACAGATACGCAGTATTTT
cdr3_aa: CASSLGALGTTDTQYF

v_call: TRBV5-1
clone_size: -
j_call: TRBJ1-1
d_call: TRBD1
cdr3_length: 13
cdr3_nt: TGCGCCAGCTCCGTACAGGGGAGGACTGAAGCTTTCTTT
cdr3_aa: CASSVQGRTEAFF

v_call: TRBV7-3
clone_size: once
j_call: TRBJ2-5
d_call: -
cdr3_length: 13
cdr3_nt: TGTGCCAGCAGCCAGGGGAGCCAAGAGACCCAGTACTTC
cdr3_aa: CASSQGSQETQYF

v_call: TRBV2
clone_size: -
j_call: TRBJ2-7
d_call: TRBD1
cdr3_length: 14
cdr3_nt: TGTGCCAGCAGCTCCAGGACAGGGTCGAACGAGCAGTACTTC
cdr3_aa: CASSSRTGSNEQYF

v_call: TRBV6-1
clone_size: -
j_call: TRBJ1-1
d_call: TRBD1
cdr3_length: 18
cdr3_nt: TGTGCCAGCAGTGAAGCGCGATTGGCAGGGGGTCGGGGCACTGAAGCTTTCTTT
cdr3_aa: CASSEARLAGGRGTEAFF

v_call: TRBV19
clone_size: -
j_call: TRBJ1-2
d_call: -
cdr3_length: 12
cdr3_nt: TGTGCCAGTTCCTTCGGTGACTATGGCTACACCTTC
cdr3_aa: CASSFGDYGYTF

v_call: TRBV5-1
clone_size: -
j_call: TRBJ1-3
d_call: TRBD1
cdr3_length: 14
cdr3_nt: TGCGCCAGCAGCGGAGGGGAGAGGACAGGCACCATATATTTT
cdr3_aa: CASSGGERTGTIYF

v_call: TRBV7-2
clone_size: once
j_call: TRBJ2-3
d_call: -
cdr3_length: 14
cdr3_nt: TGTGCCAGCAGCTTTTCAGGAAGCACAGATACGCAGTATTTT
cdr3_aa: CASSFSGSTDTQYF

v_call: TRBV19
clone_size: -
j_call: TRBJ1-6
d_call: TRBD1
cdr3_length: 17
cdr3_nt: TGTGCCAGTAGTACACCCGGGACAGGGAGCTTCTATTCACCCCTCCACTTT
cdr3_aa: CASSTPGTGSFYSPLHF

v_call: TRBV7-9
clone_size: -
j_call: TRBJ1-5
d_call: -
cdr3_length: 12
cdr3_nt: TGTGCCAGCAGCTCCCAGAGGTCGACGGTGCATTTT
cdr3_aa: CASSSQRSTVHF

v_call: TRBV3-1/TRBV3-2
clone_size: -
j_call: TRBJ1-6
d_call: -
cdr3_length: 16
cdr3_nt: TGTGCCAGCAGCCAAGGACAGAGCTCCTATAATTCACCCCTCCACTTT
cdr3_aa: CASSQGQSSYNSPLHF

v_call: TRBV10-3
clone_size: -
j_call: TRBJ1-6
d_call: TRBD1
cdr3_length: 13
cdr3_nt: TGTGCCAGTAGGGACAGCTATAATTCACCCCTCCACTTT
cdr3_aa: CASRDSYNSPLHF